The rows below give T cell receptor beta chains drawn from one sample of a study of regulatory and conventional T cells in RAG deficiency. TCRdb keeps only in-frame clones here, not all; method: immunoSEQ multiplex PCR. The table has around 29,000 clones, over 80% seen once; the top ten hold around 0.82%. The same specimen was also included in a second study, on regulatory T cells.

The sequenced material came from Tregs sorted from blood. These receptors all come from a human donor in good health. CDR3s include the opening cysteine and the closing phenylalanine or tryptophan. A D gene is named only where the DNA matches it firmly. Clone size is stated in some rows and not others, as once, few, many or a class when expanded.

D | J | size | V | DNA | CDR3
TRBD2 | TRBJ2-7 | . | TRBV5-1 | TGCGCCAGCAGCCGTCGGCTAGCGGGGCGCTACGAGCAGTACTTC | CASSRRLAGRYEQYF
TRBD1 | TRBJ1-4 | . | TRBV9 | TGTGCCAGCAGCGTTGGGACAGCTAATGAAAAACTGTTTTTT | CASSVGTANEKLFF
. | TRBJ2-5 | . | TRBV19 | TGTGCCAGTAGTCCACTCCCTCGGGCTCGGCCGATCCGAGAGACCCAGTACTTC | CASSPLPRARPIRETQYF
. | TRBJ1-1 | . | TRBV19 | TGTGCCAGTAGTATCAGGAGGAACACTGAAGCTTTCTTT | CASSIRRNTEAFF
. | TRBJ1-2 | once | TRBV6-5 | TGTGCCAGCAGGGGTCTCTATGGCTACACCTTC | CASRGLYGYTF
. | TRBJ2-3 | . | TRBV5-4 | TGTGCCAGCAGCCCAGGGGGGGGCACAGATACGCAGTATTTT | CASSPGGGTDTQYF
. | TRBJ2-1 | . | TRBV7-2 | TGTGCCAGCAGCGCCGTCAGGGGGGGGGACTTCAATGAGCAGTTCTTC | CASSAVRGGDFNEQFF
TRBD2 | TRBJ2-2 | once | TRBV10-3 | TGTGCCATCAGTCCTCGGGGGGGCCTCCCGATCACCGGGGAGCTGTTTTTT | CAISPRGGLPITGELFF
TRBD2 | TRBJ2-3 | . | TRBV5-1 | TGCGCCAGTGCGGGGGGCCCAGATACGCAGTATTTT | CASAGGPDTQYF
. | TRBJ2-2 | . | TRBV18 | TGTGCCAGCTCACGGGATCTGGTTGGGAACGCGAACACCGGGGAGCTGTTTTTT | CASSRDLVGNANTGELFF
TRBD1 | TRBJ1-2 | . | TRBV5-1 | TGCGCCAGCAGCTCACCCGGGACAGGGTATGGCTACACCTTC | CASSSPGTGYGYTF
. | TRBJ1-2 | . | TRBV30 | TGTGCCTGGAGTCGGAGTGGCAGGGGCACGGGCTACACCTTC | CAWSRSGRGTGYTF
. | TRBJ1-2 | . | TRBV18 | TGTGCCAGCTCACCATCGGGGGGCGCCGCTTTGTATGGCTACACCTTC | CASSPSGGAALYGYTF
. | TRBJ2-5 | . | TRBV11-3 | TGTGCCAGCAGCTCCCAGGGGGGGCCCAAGACCCAGTACTTC | CASSSQGGPKTQYF
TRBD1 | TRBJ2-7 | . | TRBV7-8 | TGTGCCAGCAGCTTATCTCTGGGACAGGGTCTCCACGAGCAGTACTTC | CASSLSLGQGLHEQYF
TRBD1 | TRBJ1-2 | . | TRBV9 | TGTGCCAGCAGCGGCCACCGGGACAGAACTTCCTATGGCTACACCTTC | CASSGHRDRTSYGYTF
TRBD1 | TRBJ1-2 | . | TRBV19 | TGTGCCAGTAGGCACAGGGGTTGGGGTTACACCTTC | CASRHRGWGYTF
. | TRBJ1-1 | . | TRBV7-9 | TGTGCCAGCAGCTTAGCGTACTCTGAAGCTTTCTTT | CASSLAYSEAFF
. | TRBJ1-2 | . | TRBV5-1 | TGCGCCAGCAGCCCTTGGGGGACACAAGGCTATGGCTACACCTTC | CASSPWGTQGYGYTF